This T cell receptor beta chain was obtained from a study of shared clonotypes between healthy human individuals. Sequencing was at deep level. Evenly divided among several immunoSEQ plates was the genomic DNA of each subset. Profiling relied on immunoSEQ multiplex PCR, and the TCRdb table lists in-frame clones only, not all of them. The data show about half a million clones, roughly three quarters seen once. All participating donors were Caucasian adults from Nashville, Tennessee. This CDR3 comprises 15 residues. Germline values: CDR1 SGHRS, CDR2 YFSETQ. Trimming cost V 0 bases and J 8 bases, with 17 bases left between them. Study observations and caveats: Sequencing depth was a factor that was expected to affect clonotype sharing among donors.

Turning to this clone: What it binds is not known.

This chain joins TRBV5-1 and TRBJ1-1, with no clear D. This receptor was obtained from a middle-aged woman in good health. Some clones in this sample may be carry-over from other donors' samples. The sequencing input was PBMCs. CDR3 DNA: TGCGCCAGCAGCTTGGAGGCCCTAAATGGGATCGAAGCTTTCTTT. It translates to CASSLEALNGIEAFF.